Each of the 27 T cell receptor beta chains below was sequenced from the same sample in a study of T cells in Graves' hyperthyroidism and ophthalmopathy. Amplified TCR beta CDR3 regions derived from RNA transcripts. HTBI primers were used for first-round RT-PCR of the TCR CDR3. MiXCR, applied by TCRdb to the multiplex PCR reads, yields one record per CDR3 protein. The sample holds hundreds of thousands of distinct CDR3 sequences, 15% to 20% seen once. Sequencing input: blood. The receptors derive from a man aged 40-50 years with Graves' ophthalmopathy.

This clonotype came up a few times. The CDR3 DNA reads as TGTGCCAGCAGCCAAATGGGGGGGATGATAAGAAACACCATATATTTT. It specifies CASSQMGGMIRNTIYF. The chain links TRBV3-1 to TRBJ1-3; the D gene is possibly TRBD1 (5 bases). The CDR3 spans 16 residues. Germline loops: CDR1 LGHDT, CDR2 YNNKEL (reference sequence). Trimming took 2 bases from V and 5 from J, leaving 16 bases between them.

J is TRBJ1-2 and V is TRBV9; TRBD1 matches 8 bases. The CDR3 is 12 residues long. With 3 bases clipped from V and 9 bases from J, the junction kept 4 bases outside the gene matches. Per germline, CDR1 SGDLS and CDR2 YYNGEE. This CDR3 reads CASSAGQERYTF. Here the CDR3 DNA reads TGTGCCAGCAGCGCGGGACAGGAGCGCTACACCTTC.

V is TRBV9 and J is TRBJ2-1; D may be TRBD2 (6 bases). The germline V gene encodes CDR1 SGDLS and CDR2 YYNGEE. The V gene lost 5 bases and the J gene lost 3 bases, with 15 bases spanning the gap. The CDR3 runs to 15 residues. CDR3 bases: TGTGCCAGCAGTCCTATCGGGGGAAACTACAATGAGCAGTTCTTC. This codes for CASSPIGGNYNEQFF.

This clonotype was observed a handful of times. This rearrangement joins TRBV5-6 to TRBJ2-2; tentative D call: TRBD1 (6 bases). This CDR3 has 17 amino acids. CDR1 is SGHDT and CDR2 is YYEEEE in the germline V gene. V was clipped by 3 bases and J by 1 base, with 16 bases between them. The CDR3 coding sequence is TGTGCCAGCAGCTCGGCCGACAGGAGATGGAACACCGGGGAGCTGTTTTTT. It encodes CASSSADRRWNTGELFF.

This clonotype was observed once. The chain has TRBV5-1 and TRBJ2-7; 8 nucleotides line up with TRBD1. V dropped 0 bases and J dropped 5; count of bases not matched to a gene: 4. Germline assignment: CDR1 SGHRS and CDR2 YFSETQ. The CDR3 sequence is 14 residues long. CDR3 amino acids: CASSLAQGADEQYF. Here the CDR3 DNA reads TGCGCCAGCAGCTTGGCCCAGGGGGCAGACGAGCAGTACTTC.

This clonotype appeared many times. The V call is TRBV7-9, the J call TRBJ2-3; 11 nucleotides agree with TRBD2. V was clipped by 2 bases and J by 4 bases; unmatched bases: 14. CDR3 length equals 19 residues. Germline CDR1 is SEHNR and CDR2 is FQNEAQ (reference sequence). CDR3 amino acids: CASSLRAASSGGTPDTQYF. DNA for the CDR3: TGTGCCAGCAGCTTAAGGGCCGCGTCTAGCGGGGGGACGCCAGATACGCAGTATTTT.

This chain joins TRBV7-3 and TRBJ2-5, with D unclear. Germline-derived CDR1 and CDR2 are SGHTA and FQGTGA. This CDR3 is built from 13 residues. Trimming removed 5 bases at V and 5 bases at J, with 12 bases between. CDR3 coding DNA: TGTGCCAGCAGCCCCATGGACGGGGAGACCCAGTACTTC. Its protein is CASSPMDGETQYF.

This clonotype was detected many times. The rearrangement joins TRBV28 to TRBJ2-2, with D unclear. Germline CDR1 MDHEN, CDR2 SYDVKM. The CDR3 sequence is 14 residues long. V was cut by 11 bases and J by 5 bases, with 18 bases left in between. CDR3 sequence: CAGSPGHYTGELFF. For the CDR3, the DNA is TGTGCCGGTTCCCCCGGGCATTATACCGGGGAGCTGTTTTTT.

This clonotype was found a few times. The chain carries TRBV4-3 and TRBJ1-1; 10 bases align to TRBD1. The CDR3 is 19 amino acids. Germline CDR1 LGHNA, CDR2 YSLEER. Trimming at V came to 0 bases and at J to 0 bases, leaving 10 bases not matched to a gene. This chain's CDR3 is CASSQDLPDRGLLNTEAFF. CDR3 bases: TGCGCCAGCAGCCAAGATCTCCCGGACAGGGGGTTACTGAACACTGAAGCTTTCTTT.

This clonotype was picked up a small number of times. The chain uses TRBV4-1 and TRBJ1-3; D gene uncertain. The CDR3 loop spans 15 amino acids. Trimming removed 0 bases from V and 0 bases from J, with 6 bases in between. Germline assignment: CDR1 MGHRA and CDR2 YSYEKL. In DNA form, the CDR3 reads TGCGCCAGCAGCCAAGAGGGAGTCTCTGGAAACACCATATATTTT. Amino acid sequence: CASSQEGVSGNTIYF.

This clonotype came up a few times. J is TRBJ1-6 and V is TRBV6-1, with D possibly matching TRBD1 (5 bases). CDR1 and CDR2 from the germline V gene are MNHNS and SASEGT. V was trimmed by 6 bases and J by 8 bases, leaving 14 bases between them. The CDR3 loop spans 14 amino acids. The chain's CDR3 is CASRRGPLHSPLHF. CDR3 coding DNA: TGTGCCAGCAGGAGGGGACCTCTCCATTCACCCCTCCACTTT.

Details on this clonotype: This may arise from a read error, as a much more abundant clone is one base away. The V and J genes are TRBV11-2 and TRBJ2-2; maybe TRBD2 (6 bases). Germline CDR1 reads SGHAT; CDR2 reads FQNNGV. This CDR3 has 13 amino acids. The CDR3 sequence is CASSFAFGGEPFF. CDR3 bases: TGTGCCAGCAGCTTCGCCTTCGGCGGGGAGCCGTTTTTT.

This clonotype was recorded at least ten times. The chain joins TRBV2 to TRBJ1-4, with 7 bases fitting TRBD1. CDR3 length: 15 amino acids. The germline V gene encodes CDR1 SNHLY and CDR2 FYNNEI. Trimming cost V 7 bases and J 0 bases; bases outside gene matches: 5. The CDR3 DNA reads TGTGCCAGCAAAGGGACAGCCACAACTAATGAAAAACTGTTTTTT. Its protein is CASKGTATTNEKLFF.

V gene TRBV20-1 combines with J gene TRBJ1-3, with D unclear. The germline gives CDR1 DFQATT, CDR2 SNEGSKA (reference sequence). This CDR3 contains 17 residues. V was pared by 3 bases and J by 0 bases, with 18 bases between. In nucleotides, the CDR3 is TGCAGTGCTAGTTCATACGCTACGCAGGCCTCTGGAAACACCATATATTTT. Amino acid sequence: CSASSYATQASGNTIYF.

The sample holds one count of this clonotype. This sequence may be a read error, since a much larger clone differs from it by one base. V and J are TRBV30 and TRBJ2-1, with D tentatively TRBD1 (6 bases). Germline assignment: CDR1 GTSNPN and CDR2 SVGIG (reference sequence). The CDR3 contains 15 residues. The germline V and J ends were trimmed by 3 bases and 8 bases, with 20 bases remaining between them. Here the CDR3 reads CAWRAGTSPFDEQFF. CDR3 nucleotides: TGTGCCTGGAGGGCCGGGACAAGCCCTTTCGATGAGCAGTTCTTC.

The chain carries TRBV4-3 and TRBJ2-5; no reliable D call. Germline V gene sequence: CDR1 LGHNA, CDR2 YSLEER. Trimming pared 4 bases from V and 0 bases from J, leaving 9 bases between. The CDR3 is 14 amino acids. The CDR3 region is CASSRGLNQETQYF. The CDR3 DNA sequence: TGCGCCAGCAGCCGTGGGCTCAACCAAGAGACCCAGTACTTC.

The J gene is TRBJ1-1, the V gene TRBV18; D not certain. Germline CDR1 KGHSH, CDR2 LQKENI. V shed 3 bases and J shed 8 bases, with 16 bases lying between them. The CDR3 has 14 residues. CDR3 protein: CASSPTVDLREAFF. As DNA, the CDR3 is TGTGCCAGCTCACCCACGGTGGACCTCCGGGAAGCTTTCTTT. The whole variable domain, filled in from reference TRBV18 and TRBJ1-1, reads NAGVMQNPRHLVRRRGQEARLRCSPMKGHSHVYWYRQLPEEGLKFMVYLQKENIIDESGMPKERFSAEFPKEGPSILRIQQVVRGDSAAYFCASSPTVDLREAFFGQGTRLTVV.

The chain uses TRBV18 and TRBJ2-3; TRBD2 aligns across 12 bases. J lost 3 bases, V lost 7 bases, and 5 bases had no gene match. The germline CDR1 and CDR2 sequences are KGHSH and LQKENI. This CDR3 is built from 15 residues. This chain's CDR3 is CASCRTSGNTDTQYF. The CDR3 nucleotides are TGTGCCAGCTGCCGGACTAGCGGGAATACAGATACGCAGTATTTT.

The V call is TRBV24-1, the J call TRBJ2-2; tentatively, D is TRBD2 (6 bases). V lost 9 bases, J lost 0 bases, and 19 bases lay in between. The CDR3 has 17 amino acids. CDR1 KGHDR and CDR2 SFDVKD come from the germline V gene. The CDR3, as DNA: TGTGCCACCTCTGGATCTGGGGCGGGGTCGAACACCGGGGAGCTGTTTTTT. Translated, it gives CATSGSGAGSNTGELFF.

This clonotype was counted at least ten times. Written as DNA, the CDR3 is TGTGCCACCAGCGAGGGACAGTCTTATGGCTACACCTTC. It specifies CATSEGQSYGYTF. The chain uses TRBV15 and TRBJ1-2; 7 positions match TRBD1. Per the germline V gene, CDR1 is LNHNV and CDR2 is YYDKDF (reference sequence). The V and J ends lost 5 bases and 5 bases, in that order; junction bases with no gene match: 5. CDR3 length: 13 residues. Based on the CDR3 plus reference TRBV15 and TRBJ1-2, the full variable domain is DAMVIQNPRYQVTQFGKPVTLSCSQTLNHNVMYWYQQKSSQAPKLLFHYYDKDFNNEADTPDNFQSRRPNTSFCFLDIRSPGLGDTAMYLCATSEGQSYGYTFGSGTRLTVV.

This clonotype was observed at least ten times. The chain couples TRBV28 to TRBJ2-1, with 12 bases lining up with TRBD1. The CDR3 runs 17 residues. Germline V gene data show CDR1 as MDHEN and CDR2 as SYDVKM. J lost 8 bases, V lost 6 bases, and 14 bases had no gene match. The DNA for the CDR3 is TGTGCCAGCAGCTCCCCCAATACGGGACAGGGGGCTTATGAGCAGTTCTTC. It encodes CASSSPNTGQGAYEQFF.

This chain connects TRBV28 to TRBJ2-1; 8 bases line up with TRBD2. Looked up from germline, CDR1 is MDHEN and CDR2 is SYDVKM. V lost 5 bases to trimming and J lost 6 bases; unmatched junction nucleotides: 9. The CDR3 covers 15 residues. The CDR3 sequence: CASSPPRGRFNEQFF. CDR3 bases: TGTGCCAGCAGTCCGCCGCGCGGGAGGTTCAATGAGCAGTTCTTC.

This clonotype has a count of ten or more. This chain links TRBV12-3 or TRBV12-4 with TRBJ2-3, with D maybe TRBD1 (5 bases). Trimming took off 8 bases at V and 2 bases at J, with 14 bases between the two ends. This CDR3 has 14 residues. CDR3 sequence reads: CASHSWGATDTQYF. CDR3 DNA: TGTGCCAGCCACAGTTGGGGCGCCACAGATACGCAGTATTTT.

V usage is TRBV12-3 or TRBV12-4 and J usage is TRBJ2-1, with TRBD2 matching 13 bases. This CDR3 spans 17 amino acids. Losses at the gene ends were 6 bases for V and 2 bases for J; bases not matched to a gene: 7. CDR3 residues: CASRPQTSGRTYNEQFF. The CDR3, as DNA: TGTGCCAGCAGACCACAGACTAGCGGGAGGACCTACAATGAGCAGTTCTTC.

This clonotype was counted between two and nine times. V usage is TRBV5-1 and J usage is TRBJ2-3; no clear D. The CDR3 length is 13 residues. Germline loops: CDR1 SGHRS, CDR2 YFSETQ. V gave up 6 bases and J gave up 0 bases, with 8 bases separating them. The CDR3 DNA follows: TGCGCCAGCAACCCCGGGAGCACAGATACGCAGTATTTT. Translation gives CASNPGSTDTQYF.

The chain carries TRBV7-9 and TRBJ2-7; D ambiguous. The V end was cut by 9 bases, the J end by 0 bases, with 12 bases between. The CDR3 runs to 13 residues. The germline V gene encodes CDR1 SEHNR and CDR2 FQNEAQ (reference sequence). This CDR3 reads CASESRSSYEQYF. In DNA, the CDR3 is TGTGCCAGTGAATCAAGGAGCTCCTACGAGCAGTACTTC.

The chain uses TRBV10-3 and TRBJ1-2; no clear D. The CDR3 sequence is 14 residues long. Trimming pared 2 bases from V and 2 bases from J, leaving 9 bases between. Germline V gene data show CDR1 as ENHRY and CDR2 as SYGVKD. The CDR3 region has the DNA TGTGCCATCAGTGAGACTACAGCGAACTATGGCTACACCTTC. This translates into CAISETTANYGYTF.